This T cell receptor beta chain was identified in a study of blood T cell repertoires in COVID-19. Overall study context: The United States, Italy and Spain provided the acute and convalescent COVID-19 samples. Sample material is recorded as cDNA or gDNA derived from T cells, B-cell-depleted T cells, or PBMCs.

Authors' analysis steps: Reference gene primer amplification gave estimated nucleated cell counts. Some clones are missing from TCRdb's copy, which holds only in-frame ones; the method was immunoSEQ multiplex PCR. The V and J calls and the clone size are those of that table, but D and trimming were determined from the DNA. The top ten clones hold around 3% of a sample with around 150,000 clones, more than 60% of them seen once. With V trimmed by 2 bases and J by 7 bases, 4 bases remained unmatched. The length of the CDR3 is 13 residues. Germline V lookup: CDR1 MNHEY, CDR2 SVGAGI. This clone has only a few counts.

The clonotype was recovered from an older man with acute or convalescent COVID-19. The sequencing sample was made of peripheral blood. The chain joins TRBV6-5 to TRBJ1-1; 7 positions agree with TRBD1. The CDR3 DNA reads TGTGCCAGCAGTTACACGACAGGGTTTGAAGCTTTCTTT. Amino acids: CASSYTTGFEAFF.